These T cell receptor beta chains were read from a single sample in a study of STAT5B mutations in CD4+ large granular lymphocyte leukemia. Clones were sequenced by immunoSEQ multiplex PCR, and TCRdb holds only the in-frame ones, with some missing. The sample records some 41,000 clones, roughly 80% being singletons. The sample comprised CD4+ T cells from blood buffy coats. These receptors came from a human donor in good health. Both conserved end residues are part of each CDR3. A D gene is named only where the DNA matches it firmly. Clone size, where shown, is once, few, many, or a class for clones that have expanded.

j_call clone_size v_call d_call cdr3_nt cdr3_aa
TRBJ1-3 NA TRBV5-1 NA TGCGCCACCACGCCGGGTCCCTCTGGAAACACCATATATTTT CATTPGPSGNTIYF
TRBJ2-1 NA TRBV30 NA TGTGCCCGACGGTGGGGGCGAGGGAATAAGAATGAGCAGTTCTTC CARRWGRGNKNEQFF
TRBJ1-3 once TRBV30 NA TGTGCCTGGAACCTCGGACCTGGAAACACCATATATTTT CAWNLGPGNTIYF
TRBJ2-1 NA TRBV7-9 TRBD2 TGTGCCAGCAGCTTAGCCACACTAGCGGGATTCGACAATGAGCAGTTCTTC CASSLATLAGFDNEQFF
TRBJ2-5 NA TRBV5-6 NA TGTGCCAGCAGCTTCGGACTGGAAGAGACCCAGTACTTC CASSFGLEETQYF
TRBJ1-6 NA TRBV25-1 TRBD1 TGTGCCAGCGGATGGACAGGGGGAGGTTCACCCCTCCACTTT CASGWTGGGSPLHF
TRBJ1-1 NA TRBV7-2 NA TGTGCCAGCAGCCCCCAACCCGGACAGATTGAAGCTTTCTTT CASSPQPGQIEAFF
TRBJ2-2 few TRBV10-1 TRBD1 TGCGCCAGCAGTGTGCGGGACAGGGGCAACACCGGGGAGCTGTTTTTT CASSVRDRGNTGELFF
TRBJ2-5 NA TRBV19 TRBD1 TGTGCCAGTAGATTAGGACAGGCCCTTGGAGAGACCCAGTACTTC CASRLGQALGETQYF
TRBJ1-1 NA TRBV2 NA TGTGCCAGCAGTGAAGAGGTTTTGCGGAACACTGAAGCTTTCTTT CASSEEVLRNTEAFF
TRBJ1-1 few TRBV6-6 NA TGTGCCAGCAGTCGAGTGGGATTAGACACTGAAGCTTTCTTT CASSRVGLDTEAFF
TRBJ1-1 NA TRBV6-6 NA TGTGCCAGCAGTTACAGGTGGACACAGAACACTGAAGCTTTCTTT CASSYRWTQNTEAFF
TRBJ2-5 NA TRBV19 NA TGTGCCAGTAGGGCCCTCGGTGGGTACCAAGAGACCCAGTACTTC CASRALGGYQETQYF
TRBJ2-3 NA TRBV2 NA TGTGCCAGCAGTGTTCTGAAGTCCCTCCCAGATACGCAGTATTTT CASSVLKSLPDTQYF
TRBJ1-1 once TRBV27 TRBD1 TGTGCCAGCAGTTTATCGACAGGGGGCACTGAAGCTTTCTTT CASSLSTGGTEAFF
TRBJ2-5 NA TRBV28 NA TGTGCCAGCAGTTTATTGCGGGAGACCCAGTACTTC CASSLLRETQYF
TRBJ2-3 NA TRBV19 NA TGTGCCAGTAGTATGGCCCGGGGGGATACGCAGTATTTT CASSMARGDTQYF
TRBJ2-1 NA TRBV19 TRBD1 TGTGCCAGTATAGGGACAGGGGCCTACAATGAGCAGTTCTTC CASIGTGAYNEQFF
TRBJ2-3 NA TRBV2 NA TGTGCCAGCAGTGATCAGGGGACAGATACGCAGTATTTT CASSDQGTDTQYF
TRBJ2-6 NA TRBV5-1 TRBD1 TGCGCCAGCAGCTTGACAGGGGTTACCTCGAGCTCTGGGGCCAACGTCCTGACTTTC CASSLTGVTSSSGANVLTF
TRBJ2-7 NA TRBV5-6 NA TGTGCTTCAGCGTATAGAACCGTGAGCTCCTACGAGCAGTACTTC CASAYRTVSSYEQYF
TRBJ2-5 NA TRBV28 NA TGTGCCAGCAGGGAATGGGGGTCATACCAAGAGACCCAGTACTTC CASREWGSYQETQYF
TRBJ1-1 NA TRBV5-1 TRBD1 TGCGCCAGCAGCTTAAGGGGGCTGAACACTGAAGCTTTCTTT CASSLRGLNTEAFF
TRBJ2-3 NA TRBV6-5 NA TGTGCCAGCACCGCGGGACAGCGGCTTTATACGCAGTATTTT CASTAGQRLYTQYF
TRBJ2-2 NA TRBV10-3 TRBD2 TGTGCCATCAGTGAAGTAGCGGGAGGGGACACCGGGGAGCTGTTTTTT CAISEVAGGDTGELFF
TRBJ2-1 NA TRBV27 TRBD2 TGTGCCAGCAGGCCGGGACTAGGCCCTCCCAATGAGCAGTTCTTC CASRPGLGPPNEQFF
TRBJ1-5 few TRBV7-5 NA NA CARSFGTGNQPQHF
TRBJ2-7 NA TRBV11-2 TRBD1 TGTGCCAGCAGCCACTACTCCGGACAGGGTTCCTACGAGCAGTACTTC CASSHYSGQGSYEQYF
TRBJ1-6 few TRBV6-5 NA TGTGCCAGCAGTGAAATAGTTGGTTCACCCCTCCACTTT CASSEIVGSPLHF
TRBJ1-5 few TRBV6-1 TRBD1 TGTGCCAGCAGTGAACGCGGACAGGGGGCACAGCCCCAGCATTTT CASSERGQGAQPQHF
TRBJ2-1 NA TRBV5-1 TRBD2 TGCGCCAGCAGGCTGGTGAGACTAGCGGTTTACAATGAGCAGTTCTTC CASRLVRLAVYNEQFF
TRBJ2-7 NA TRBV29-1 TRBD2 TGCAGCGCTCTAAGCGGGAGGGCAACCTACGAGCAGTACTTC CSALSGRATYEQYF
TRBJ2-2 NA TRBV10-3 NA TGTGCCATCAGACGGGGGTCCAACACCGGGGAGCTGTTTTTT CAIRRGSNTGELFF
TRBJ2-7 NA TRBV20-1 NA TGCAGTGCTTCGCAGGGGACCGAGCAGTACTTC CSASQGTEQYF
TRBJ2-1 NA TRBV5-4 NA TGTGCCAGCAGCTTGTCTGTCCAGGTCTACAATGAGCAGTTCTTC CASSLSVQVYNEQFF
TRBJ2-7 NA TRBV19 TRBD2 TGTGCCAGTAGTAGAGGGACTAGCGGCATCTCCTACGAGCAGTACTTC CASSRGTSGISYEQYF
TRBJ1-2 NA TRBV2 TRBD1 TGTGCCAGCACGCAGCAGGGGGTAACGGATGGCTACACCTTC CASTQQGVTDGYTF
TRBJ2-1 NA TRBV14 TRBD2 TGTGCCAGCAGCCAGGTAGCGGGGGGTTCTGAGCAGTTCTTC CASSQVAGGSEQFF
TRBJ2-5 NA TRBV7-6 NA TGTGCCAGCAGCTTAGGAACAGGGTCGGAGACCCAGTACTTC CASSLGTGSETQYF
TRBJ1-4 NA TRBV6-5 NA TGTGCCAGCAGGGACAGCGGGGAAAAACTGTTTTTT CASRDSGEKLFF
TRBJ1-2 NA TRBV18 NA TGTGCCAGCTCTCTCCCAGGGACTTATGGCTACACCTTC CASSLPGTYGYTF
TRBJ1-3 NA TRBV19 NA TGTGCCAGTAGTATCTCCCCGTCCTCTGGAAACACCATATATTTT CASSISPSSGNTIYF
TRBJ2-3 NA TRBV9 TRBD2 TGTGCCAGCAGCGTAGGTCATAGCGGGAGCACAGATACGCAGTATTTT CASSVGHSGSTDTQYF
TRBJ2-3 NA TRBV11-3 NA TGTGCCAGCAGCCTAGGCAGAGCAGATACGCAGTATTTT CASSLGRADTQYF
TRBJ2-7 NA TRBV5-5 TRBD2 TGTGCCAGCAGCTGGGGACTAGCGTCCCACGAGCAGTACTTC CASSWGLASHEQYF